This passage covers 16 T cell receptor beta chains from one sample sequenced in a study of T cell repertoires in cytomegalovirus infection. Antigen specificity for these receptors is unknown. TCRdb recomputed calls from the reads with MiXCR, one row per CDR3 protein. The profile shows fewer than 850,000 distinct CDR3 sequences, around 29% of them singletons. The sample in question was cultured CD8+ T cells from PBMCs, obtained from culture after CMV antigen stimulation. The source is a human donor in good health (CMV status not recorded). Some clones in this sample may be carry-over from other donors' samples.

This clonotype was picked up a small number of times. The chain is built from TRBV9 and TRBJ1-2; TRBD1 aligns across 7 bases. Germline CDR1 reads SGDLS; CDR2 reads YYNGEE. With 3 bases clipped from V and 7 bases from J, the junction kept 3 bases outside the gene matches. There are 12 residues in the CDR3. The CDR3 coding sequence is TGTGCCAGCAGCGCAAACAGGGGTGGCTACACCTTC. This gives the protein CASSANRGGYTF.

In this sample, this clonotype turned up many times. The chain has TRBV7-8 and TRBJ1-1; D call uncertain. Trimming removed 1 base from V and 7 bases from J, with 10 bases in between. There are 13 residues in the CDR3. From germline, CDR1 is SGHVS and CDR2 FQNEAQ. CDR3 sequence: CASSLVERREAFF. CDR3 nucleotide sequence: TGTGCCAGCAGCTTAGTGGAGAGGCGTGAAGCTTTCTTT.

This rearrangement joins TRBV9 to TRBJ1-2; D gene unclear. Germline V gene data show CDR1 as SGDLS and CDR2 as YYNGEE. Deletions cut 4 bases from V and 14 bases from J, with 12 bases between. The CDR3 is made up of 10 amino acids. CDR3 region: CASSPSSGTF. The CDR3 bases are TGTGCCAGCAGCCCCAGTTCGGGTACCTTC. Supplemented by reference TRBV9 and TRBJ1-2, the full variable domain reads DSGVTQTPKHLITATGQRVTLRCSPRSGDLSVYWYQQSLDQGLQFLIQYYNGEERAKGNILERFSAQQFPDLHSELNLSSLELGDSALYFCASSPSSGTFGSGTRLTVV.

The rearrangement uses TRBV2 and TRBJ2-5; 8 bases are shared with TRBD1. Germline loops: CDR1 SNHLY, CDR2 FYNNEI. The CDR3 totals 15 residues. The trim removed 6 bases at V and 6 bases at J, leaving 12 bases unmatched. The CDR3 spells CASRPGQAGSKTQYF. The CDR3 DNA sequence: TGTGCCAGCAGGCCGGGACAGGCGGGTTCCAAGACCCAGTACTTC.

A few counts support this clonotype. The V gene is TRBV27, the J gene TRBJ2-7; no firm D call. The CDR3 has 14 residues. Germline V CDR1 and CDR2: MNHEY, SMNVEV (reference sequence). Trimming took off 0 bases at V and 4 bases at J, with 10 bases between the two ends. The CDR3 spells CASSLSAGSYEQYV. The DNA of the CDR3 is TGTGCCAGCAGTTTATCGGCAGGATCTTACGAGCAGTACGTC.

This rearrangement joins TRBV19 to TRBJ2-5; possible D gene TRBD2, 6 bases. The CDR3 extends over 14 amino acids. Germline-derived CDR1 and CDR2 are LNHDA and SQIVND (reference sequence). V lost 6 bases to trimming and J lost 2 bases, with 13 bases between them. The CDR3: CASSPWRGQETQYF. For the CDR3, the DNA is TGTGCCAGTAGCCCTTGGAGGGGTCAAGAGACCCAGTACTTC.

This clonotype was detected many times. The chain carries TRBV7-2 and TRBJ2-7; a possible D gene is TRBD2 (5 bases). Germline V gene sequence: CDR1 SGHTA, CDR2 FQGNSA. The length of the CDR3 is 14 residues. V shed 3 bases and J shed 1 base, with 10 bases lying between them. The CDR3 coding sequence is TGTGCCAGCAGCTTGAGGGTGGAGTCCTACGAGCAGTACGTC. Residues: CASSLRVESYEQYV.

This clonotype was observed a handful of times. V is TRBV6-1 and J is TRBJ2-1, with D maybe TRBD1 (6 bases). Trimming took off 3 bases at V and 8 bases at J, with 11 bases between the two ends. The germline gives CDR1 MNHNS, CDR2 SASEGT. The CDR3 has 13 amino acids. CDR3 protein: CASSDPSGDEQFF. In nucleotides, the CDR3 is TGTGCCAGCAGTGATCCCTCAGGGGATGAGCAGTTCTTC.

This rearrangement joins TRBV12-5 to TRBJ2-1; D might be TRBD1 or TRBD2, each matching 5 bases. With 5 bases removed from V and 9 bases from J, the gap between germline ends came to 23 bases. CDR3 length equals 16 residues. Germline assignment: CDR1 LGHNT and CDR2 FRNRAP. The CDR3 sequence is CASGPSQGTGIREQFF. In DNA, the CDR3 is TGTGCTAGTGGTCCCAGTCAGGGCACCGGGATACGTGAGCAGTTCTTC.

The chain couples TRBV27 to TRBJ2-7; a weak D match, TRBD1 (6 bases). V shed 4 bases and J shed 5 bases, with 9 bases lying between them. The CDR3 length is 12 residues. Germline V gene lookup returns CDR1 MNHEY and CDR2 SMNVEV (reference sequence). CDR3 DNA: TGTGCCAGCAGTTCCAACAGGGACGAGCAGTACGTC. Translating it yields CASSSNRDEQYV.

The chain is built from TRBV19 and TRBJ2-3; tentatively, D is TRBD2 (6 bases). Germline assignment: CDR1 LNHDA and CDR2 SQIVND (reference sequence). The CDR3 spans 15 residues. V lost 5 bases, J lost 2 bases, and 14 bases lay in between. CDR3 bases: TGTGCCAGTAGTCTGGGACTTCCTTTCACAGATACGCAGTATTTT. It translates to CASSLGLPFTDTQYF.

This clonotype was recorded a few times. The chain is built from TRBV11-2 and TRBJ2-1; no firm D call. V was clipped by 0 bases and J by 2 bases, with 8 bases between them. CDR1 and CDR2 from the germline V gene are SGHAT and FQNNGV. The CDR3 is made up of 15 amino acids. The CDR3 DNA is TGTGCCAGCAGCTTAGAAGGCTACCCCTACAATGAGCAGTTCTTC. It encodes CASSLEGYPYNEQFF.

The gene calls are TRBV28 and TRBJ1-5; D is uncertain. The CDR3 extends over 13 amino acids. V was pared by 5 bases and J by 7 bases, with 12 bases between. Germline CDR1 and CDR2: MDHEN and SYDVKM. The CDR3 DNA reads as TGTGCCAGCAGTCCAGGACTGACCCAGCCCCAGCATTTT. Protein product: CASSPGLTQPQHF.

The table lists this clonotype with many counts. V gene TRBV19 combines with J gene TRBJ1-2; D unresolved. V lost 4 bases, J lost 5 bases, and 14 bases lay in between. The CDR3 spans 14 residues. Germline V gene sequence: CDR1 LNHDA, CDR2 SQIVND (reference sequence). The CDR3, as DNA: TGTGCCAGTAGTACTCACGCCTGGGATTATGGCTACACCTTC. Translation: CASSTHAWDYGYTF.

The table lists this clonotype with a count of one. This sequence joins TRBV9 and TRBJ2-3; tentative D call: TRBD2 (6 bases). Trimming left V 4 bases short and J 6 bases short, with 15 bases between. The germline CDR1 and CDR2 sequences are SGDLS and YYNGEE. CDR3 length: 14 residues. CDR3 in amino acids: CASSPSGSYDTQYF. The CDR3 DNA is TGTGCCAGCAGCCCGAGCGGGTCGTATGATACGCAGTATTTT. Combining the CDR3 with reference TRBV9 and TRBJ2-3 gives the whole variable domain DSGVTQTPKHLITATGQRVTLRCSPRSGDLSVYWYQQSLDQGLQFLIQYYNGEERAKGNILERFSAQQFPDLHSELNLSSLELGDSALYFCASSPSGSYDTQYFGPGTRLTVL.

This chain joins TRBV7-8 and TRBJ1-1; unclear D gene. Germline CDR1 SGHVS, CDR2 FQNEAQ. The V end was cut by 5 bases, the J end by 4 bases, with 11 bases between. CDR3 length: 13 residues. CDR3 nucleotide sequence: TGTGCCAGCAGCGGAGAGGGTTTCACTGAAGCTTTCTTT. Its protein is CASSGEGFTEAFF. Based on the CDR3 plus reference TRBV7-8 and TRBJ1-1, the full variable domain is GAGVSQSPRYKVAKRGQDVALRCDPISGHVSLFWYQQALGQGPEFLTYFQNEAQLDKSGLPSDRFFAERPEGSVSTLKIQRTQQEDSAVYLCASSGEGFTEAFFGQGTRLTVV.